The clone carrying this T cell receptor (beta chain) occurred once. Its specificity is not known. This CDR3 is built from 15 residues. V trimming: 4 bases; J trimming: 4 bases; junction bases outside the gene matches: 9. The germline V gene has CDR1 SGDLS and CDR2 YYNGEE. Every subset's genomic DNA went evenly onto several immunoSEQ plates. The method was immunoSEQ multiplex PCR; TCRdb's version includes in-frame clones alone and lacks a portion of them. The data contain 1.6 million or so clones, approximately 96% of them singletons. Those who donated, Caucasian adults without exception, all lived in Nashville, Tennessee. These data are taken from a study of shared clonotypes between healthy human individuals. General study findings and limits: Only blood underwent sampling, and tissue repertoires likely differ. Generation probability values for non-shared clonotypes were lower than those for clonotypes shared by all four donors.

What was sequenced was naive CD4+ T cells sorted from blood. Specified subset: CD45RA+ positively selected. This sequence joins TRBV9 and TRBJ2-5, with TRBD2 matching over 8 bases. The TCR originated in a young man in good health. The CDR3 region is CASSYGGAGVETQYF. The CDR3 DNA reads as TGTGCCAGCAGCTACGGGGGAGCGGGAGTAGAGACCCAGTACTTC. The full variable domain, its missing parts supplied by reference TRBV9 and TRBJ2-5, is DSGVTQTPKHLITATGQRVTLRCSPRSGDLSVYWYQQSLDQGLQFLIQYYNGEERAKGNILERFSAQQFPDLHSELNLSSLELGDSALYFCASSYGGAGVETQYFGPGTRLLVL.